A selection of T cell receptor beta chains follows, all from one sample in a study of vaccination and CD4 T cells after COVID-19. Each CDR3 protein is one row after TCRdb ran MiXCR on the PCR reads. The table shows tens of thousands of distinct CDR3 sequences, with roughly two thirds occurring only once. The antigens these receptors bind are not known. The sequenced sample was CD4+ T cells from blood, cultured in vitro, obtained after SARS-CoV-2 vaccination. These receptors all come from a human donor who received a COVID-19 vaccine. The CDR3 runs from the conserved cysteine through the conserved F or W. D genes are given only for firm matches. The listing skips clone size in some rows; elsewhere it reads once, few, many or a size class.

CDR3nt: TGCGCCAGCAGTCAATTATCTAAGTGGGGGACTTTGAGGGAGACCCAGTACTTC; CDR3aa: CASSQLSKWGTLRETQYF; abundance: .; j_gene: TRBJ2-5; v_gene: TRBV23-1; d_gene: .
CDR3nt: TGTGCCAGCAGCTCCCTCGACAGGGATGTTCCCTATAATTCACCCCTCCACTTT; CDR3aa: CASSSLDRDVPYNSPLHF; abundance: medium-sized; j_gene: TRBJ1-6; v_gene: TRBV7-9; d_gene: TRBD1
CDR3nt: TGTGCCAGCAGCTTTGGTGTGAATGTGAACTATGGCTACACCTTC; CDR3aa: CASSFGVNVNYGYTF; abundance: .; j_gene: TRBJ1-2; v_gene: TRBV11-2; d_gene: .
CDR3nt: TGTGCCAGCAGCCTTAGACCCACAAGGGGCTATGGCTACACCTTC; CDR3aa: CASSLRPTRGYGYTF; abundance: .; j_gene: TRBJ1-2; v_gene: TRBV14; d_gene: .
CDR3nt: TGTGCCAGCACCCTCGTAATGGGGACAGCTAACTATGGCTACACCTTC; CDR3aa: CASTLVMGTANYGYTF; abundance: .; j_gene: TRBJ1-2; v_gene: TRBV2; d_gene: TRBD1
CDR3nt: TGTGCCAGCAGCTTAGTTCCCAGGGCACCTGGAAACACCATATATTTT; CDR3aa: CASSLVPRAPGNTIYF; abundance: few; j_gene: TRBJ1-3; v_gene: TRBV7-8; d_gene: .
CDR3nt: TGTGCCAGCAGTGAATTCCTGGGACAGGGAAAAACTGAAGCTTTCTTT; CDR3aa: CASSEFLGQGKTEAFF; abundance: .; j_gene: TRBJ1-1; v_gene: TRBV6-1; d_gene: TRBD1
CDR3nt: TGTGCCAGTAGTAGTTCTGCTGTGGATGGAAACACTGAAGCTTTCTTT; CDR3aa: CASSSSAVDGNTEAFF; abundance: .; j_gene: TRBJ1-1; v_gene: TRBV19; d_gene: .
CDR3nt: TGTGCCAGCAGCTTAATGAGCCAGGGCTATGGCTACACCTTC; CDR3aa: CASSLMSQGYGYTF; abundance: .; j_gene: TRBJ1-2; v_gene: TRBV7-9; d_gene: .
CDR3nt: TGTGCCAGTAGTAATCGGCGAGTAAGCTCTGGAAACACCATATATTTT; CDR3aa: CASSNRRVSSGNTIYF; abundance: once; j_gene: TRBJ1-3; v_gene: TRBV19; d_gene: .
CDR3nt: TGCGCCAGCAGTGAGTCCACAGGTTTTAGCAATCAGCCCCAGCATTTT; CDR3aa: CASSESTGFSNQPQHF; abundance: .; j_gene: TRBJ1-5; v_gene: TRBV10-2; d_gene: .
CDR3nt: TGCGCCAGCAGCCCTAACCGCGACAGGGGAGCGAACTATGGCTACACCTTC; CDR3aa: CASSPNRDRGANYGYTF; abundance: .; j_gene: TRBJ1-2; v_gene: TRBV5-1; d_gene: TRBD1
CDR3nt: TGCGCCAGCAGCCCGTGGGTCCAGGGTAGAGGCTACACCTTC; CDR3aa: CASSPWVQGRGYTF; abundance: few; j_gene: TRBJ1-2; v_gene: TRBV4-1; d_gene: .
CDR3nt: TGCAGTGCTAGTGACAACGGGATTTGGGGTGGCTACACCTTC; CDR3aa: CSASDNGIWGGYTF; abundance: .; j_gene: TRBJ1-2; v_gene: TRBV20-1; d_gene: .
CDR3nt: TGTGCCAGCCGATCACCCTCCAGCTTCAGCCTAGCGGGGGGGATTAACACCGGGGAGCTGTTTTTT; CDR3aa: CASRSPSSFSLAGGINTGELFF; abundance: .; j_gene: TRBJ2-2; v_gene: TRBV19; d_gene: TRBD2
CDR3nt: TGTGCCAGCTCACCAGGCGCGCGTAAGGAGACCCAGTACTTC; CDR3aa: CASSPGARKETQYF; abundance: .; j_gene: TRBJ2-5; v_gene: TRBV18; d_gene: .
CDR3nt: TGTGCCAGCAGTGAATCAGGCAGCAGGAATCAGCCCCAGCATTTT; CDR3aa: CASSESGSRNQPQHF; abundance: .; j_gene: TRBJ1-5; v_gene: TRBV6-1; d_gene: .
CDR3nt: TGTGCCTGGAGTGTACCGAGCGGGGGGCCCTTGAGCACAGATACGCAGTATTTT; CDR3aa: CAWSVPSGGPLSTDTQYF; abundance: .; j_gene: TRBJ2-3; v_gene: TRBV30; d_gene: TRBD2
CDR3nt: TGTGCCTGGAGTGGGGCCGAACTGTTTTTT; CDR3aa: CAWSGAELFF; abundance: .; j_gene: TRBJ1-4; v_gene: TRBV30; d_gene: .
CDR3nt: TGTGCCATCAGTGAGATCCAAGAGACCCAGTACTTC; CDR3aa: CAISEIQETQYF; abundance: .; j_gene: TRBJ2-5; v_gene: TRBV10-3; d_gene: .
CDR3nt: TGCAGTGCTGATAGCTTAGGGGGGGACAGGGGCGTACGCGCTGAAGCTTTCTTT; CDR3aa: CSADSLGGDRGVRAEAFF; abundance: few; j_gene: TRBJ1-1; v_gene: TRBV20-1; d_gene: TRBD1
CDR3nt: TGTGCCAGTAGTGCGACAGGGCCTATCTATGGCTACACCTTC; CDR3aa: CASSATGPIYGYTF; abundance: few; j_gene: TRBJ1-2; v_gene: TRBV19; d_gene: TRBD1
CDR3nt: TGCAGTGCTACCCAAGCGGGAGGGGAAGAGACCCAGTACTTC; CDR3aa: CSATQAGGEETQYF; abundance: few; j_gene: TRBJ2-5; v_gene: TRBV20-1; d_gene: TRBD2
CDR3nt: TGTGCCAGCAGCCCCGGCCGGAGAGAAACCTACGAGCAGTACTTC; CDR3aa: CASSPGRRETYEQYF; abundance: .; j_gene: TRBJ2-7; v_gene: TRBV5-4; d_gene: .
CDR3nt: TGTGCCACCAGTGATTTGATGGGGGGGGGGCACGAGACCCAGTACTTC; CDR3aa: CATSDLMGGGHETQYF; abundance: .; j_gene: TRBJ2-5; v_gene: TRBV24-1; d_gene: .
CDR3nt: TGTGCCAGCAGTTTGACAGGGAATAGCAATCAGCCCCAGCATTTT; CDR3aa: CASSLTGNSNQPQHF; abundance: .; j_gene: TRBJ1-5; v_gene: TRBV12-3/TRBV12-4; d_gene: TRBD1
CDR3nt: TGCAGTGCCCAACAGGGTCAATATGGCTACACCTTC; CDR3aa: CSAQQGQYGYTF; abundance: .; j_gene: TRBJ1-2; v_gene: TRBV20-1; d_gene: .
CDR3nt: TGCACCAGCAGTTTATGGGTCGGCGGGACAGGAGCTCATAATTCACCCCTCCACTTT; CDR3aa: CTSSLWVGGTGAHNSPLHF; abundance: .; j_gene: TRBJ1-6; v_gene: TRBV27; d_gene: TRBD1
CDR3nt: TGTGCCACCAGCAGAGATCGCGCAGGGGGAAATCAGCCCCAGCATTTT; CDR3aa: CATSRDRAGGNQPQHF; abundance: few; j_gene: TRBJ1-5; v_gene: TRBV15; d_gene: TRBD1
CDR3nt: TGTGCCAGCAGTCAGGACAGGCGGCCGAATTCACCCCTCCACTTT; CDR3aa: CASSQDRRPNSPLHF; abundance: .; j_gene: TRBJ1-6; v_gene: TRBV6-1; d_gene: TRBD1
CDR3nt: TGCGCCAGCAGCTTGTCCTTTTCCAATGAGCAGTTCTTC; CDR3aa: CASSLSFSNEQFF; abundance: .; j_gene: TRBJ2-1; v_gene: TRBV5-1; d_gene: .
CDR3nt: TGTGCCAGCTCTGCAGGCTTCTATGGCTACACCTTC; CDR3aa: CASSAGFYGYTF; abundance: few; j_gene: TRBJ1-2; v_gene: TRBV12-3/TRBV12-4; d_gene: .
CDR3nt: TGTGCCAGCAGCCCCCGATACAGCGGGGTGACCGGGGAGCTGTTTTTT; CDR3aa: CASSPRYSGVTGELFF; abundance: .; j_gene: TRBJ2-2; v_gene: TRBV7-6; d_gene: TRBD2
CDR3nt: TGTGCCAGCAGGCGGACACAGAGCTCCTATAATTCACCCCTCCACTTT; CDR3aa: CASRRTQSSYNSPLHF; abundance: .; j_gene: TRBJ1-6; v_gene: TRBV27; d_gene: .
CDR3nt: TGCAGCGTTGTCCCAACTACTTTAGCGGATACGCAGTATTTT; CDR3aa: CSVVPTTLADTQYF; abundance: .; j_gene: TRBJ2-3; v_gene: TRBV29-1; d_gene: .
CDR3nt: TGTGCCACCAGTGACCCCGGACGGCTTGAGCAGTTCTTC; CDR3aa: CATSDPGRLEQFF; abundance: .; j_gene: TRBJ2-1; v_gene: TRBV24-1; d_gene: .
CDR3nt: TGCAGTGCTGACCGGGCAGGAGAGACCCAGTACTTC; CDR3aa: CSADRAGETQYF; abundance: once; j_gene: TRBJ2-5; v_gene: TRBV20-1; d_gene: .
CDR3nt: TGCGCCAGCAGCGAGCCCGGGACTAGCGGTCCCGGGCGGGAGCAGTTCTTC; CDR3aa: CASSEPGTSGPGREQFF; abundance: .; j_gene: TRBJ2-1; v_gene: TRBV5-1; d_gene: TRBD2
CDR3nt: TGCAGTGCGCAGGGGCGCGTTTACAATGAGCAGTTCTTC; CDR3aa: CSAQGRVYNEQFF; abundance: .; j_gene: TRBJ2-1; v_gene: TRBV20-1; d_gene: .
CDR3nt: TGTGCCAGCCAAGACGGGAACTGGGACACTGAAGCTTTCTTT; CDR3aa: CASQDGNWDTEAFF; abundance: .; j_gene: TRBJ1-1; v_gene: TRBV27; d_gene: .
CDR3nt: TGCAGTGCTAGAGAGTTGGCTAGCGGGTTCTACGAGCAGTACTTC; CDR3aa: CSARELASGFYEQYF; abundance: .; j_gene: TRBJ2-7; v_gene: TRBV20-1; d_gene: TRBD2
CDR3nt: TGTGCCATCAGTGGGGACAGGGGGGACACTGAAGCTTTCTTT; CDR3aa: CAISGDRGDTEAFF; abundance: .; j_gene: TRBJ1-1; v_gene: TRBV10-3; d_gene: TRBD1
CDR3nt: TGTGCCAGCAGCTTGGGACTAGCGAGATCCTACAGTGAGCAGTTCTTC; CDR3aa: CASSLGLARSYSEQFF; abundance: .; j_gene: TRBJ2-1; v_gene: TRBV7-9; d_gene: TRBD2
CDR3nt: TGTGCCTGGAAGACAGGAAACATTCAGTACTTC; CDR3aa: CAWKTGNIQYF; abundance: .; j_gene: TRBJ2-4; v_gene: TRBV30; d_gene: .
CDR3nt: TGTGCCAGCAGGACAGGGAATAGCAATCAGCCCCAGCATTTT; CDR3aa: CASRTGNSNQPQHF; abundance: .; j_gene: TRBJ1-5; v_gene: TRBV6-1; d_gene: TRBD1